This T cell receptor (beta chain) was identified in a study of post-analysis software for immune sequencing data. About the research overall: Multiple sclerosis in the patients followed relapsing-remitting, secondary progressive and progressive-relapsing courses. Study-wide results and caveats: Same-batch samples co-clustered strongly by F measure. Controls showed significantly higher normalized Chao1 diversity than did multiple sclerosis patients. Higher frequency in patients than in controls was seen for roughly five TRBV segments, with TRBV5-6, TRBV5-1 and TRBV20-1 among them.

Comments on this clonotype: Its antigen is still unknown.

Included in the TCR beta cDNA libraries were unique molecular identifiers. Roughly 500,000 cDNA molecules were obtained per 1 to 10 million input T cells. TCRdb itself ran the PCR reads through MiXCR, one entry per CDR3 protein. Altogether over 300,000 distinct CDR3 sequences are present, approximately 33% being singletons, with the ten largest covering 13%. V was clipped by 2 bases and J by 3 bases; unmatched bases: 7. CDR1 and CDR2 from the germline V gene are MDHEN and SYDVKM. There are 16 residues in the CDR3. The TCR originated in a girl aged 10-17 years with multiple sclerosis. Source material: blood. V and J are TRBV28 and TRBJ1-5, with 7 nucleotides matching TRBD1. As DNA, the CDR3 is TGTGCCAGCAGTTTACATTTCGGACAGGTCAATCAGCCCCAGCATTTT. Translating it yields CASSLHFGQVNQPQHF.